This T cell receptor beta chain was obtained from a study of shared clonotypes between healthy human individuals. Study-wide results and limits: The diversity represented, both genetic and in exposure history, was limited by few donors. Among non-shared clonotypes, generation probabilities were lower than among those shared by all four donors.

A note on this clone: The antigen remains undetermined.

The CDR3 totals 14 residues. The V gene lost 6 bases and the J gene lost 3 bases, with 18 bases spanning the gap. The germline V gene has CDR1 SQVTM and CDR2 ANQGSEA. Assay used: immunoSEQ multiplex PCR; TCRdb lists only in-frame clones, some missing. The sample includes about 2.2 million clones, roughly 93% seen only once; the top ten take about 1.7%. CD45RO-negative cells were positively selected for CCR7, leaving out terminally differentiated effector memory CD45RA+ cells. The rearrangement links TRBV29-1 to TRBJ2-7; tentatively, D is TRBD1 (5 bases). This receptor was identified in a man aged 18 to 35 in good health. Some clones in this sample may be carry-over from other donors' samples. The material sequenced was naive CD8+ T cells from PBMCs. This chain's CDR3 is CSVADRDSNYEQYF. CDR3 sequence (DNA): TGCAGCGTCGCTGACAGAGATAGTAACTACGAGCAGTACTTC.